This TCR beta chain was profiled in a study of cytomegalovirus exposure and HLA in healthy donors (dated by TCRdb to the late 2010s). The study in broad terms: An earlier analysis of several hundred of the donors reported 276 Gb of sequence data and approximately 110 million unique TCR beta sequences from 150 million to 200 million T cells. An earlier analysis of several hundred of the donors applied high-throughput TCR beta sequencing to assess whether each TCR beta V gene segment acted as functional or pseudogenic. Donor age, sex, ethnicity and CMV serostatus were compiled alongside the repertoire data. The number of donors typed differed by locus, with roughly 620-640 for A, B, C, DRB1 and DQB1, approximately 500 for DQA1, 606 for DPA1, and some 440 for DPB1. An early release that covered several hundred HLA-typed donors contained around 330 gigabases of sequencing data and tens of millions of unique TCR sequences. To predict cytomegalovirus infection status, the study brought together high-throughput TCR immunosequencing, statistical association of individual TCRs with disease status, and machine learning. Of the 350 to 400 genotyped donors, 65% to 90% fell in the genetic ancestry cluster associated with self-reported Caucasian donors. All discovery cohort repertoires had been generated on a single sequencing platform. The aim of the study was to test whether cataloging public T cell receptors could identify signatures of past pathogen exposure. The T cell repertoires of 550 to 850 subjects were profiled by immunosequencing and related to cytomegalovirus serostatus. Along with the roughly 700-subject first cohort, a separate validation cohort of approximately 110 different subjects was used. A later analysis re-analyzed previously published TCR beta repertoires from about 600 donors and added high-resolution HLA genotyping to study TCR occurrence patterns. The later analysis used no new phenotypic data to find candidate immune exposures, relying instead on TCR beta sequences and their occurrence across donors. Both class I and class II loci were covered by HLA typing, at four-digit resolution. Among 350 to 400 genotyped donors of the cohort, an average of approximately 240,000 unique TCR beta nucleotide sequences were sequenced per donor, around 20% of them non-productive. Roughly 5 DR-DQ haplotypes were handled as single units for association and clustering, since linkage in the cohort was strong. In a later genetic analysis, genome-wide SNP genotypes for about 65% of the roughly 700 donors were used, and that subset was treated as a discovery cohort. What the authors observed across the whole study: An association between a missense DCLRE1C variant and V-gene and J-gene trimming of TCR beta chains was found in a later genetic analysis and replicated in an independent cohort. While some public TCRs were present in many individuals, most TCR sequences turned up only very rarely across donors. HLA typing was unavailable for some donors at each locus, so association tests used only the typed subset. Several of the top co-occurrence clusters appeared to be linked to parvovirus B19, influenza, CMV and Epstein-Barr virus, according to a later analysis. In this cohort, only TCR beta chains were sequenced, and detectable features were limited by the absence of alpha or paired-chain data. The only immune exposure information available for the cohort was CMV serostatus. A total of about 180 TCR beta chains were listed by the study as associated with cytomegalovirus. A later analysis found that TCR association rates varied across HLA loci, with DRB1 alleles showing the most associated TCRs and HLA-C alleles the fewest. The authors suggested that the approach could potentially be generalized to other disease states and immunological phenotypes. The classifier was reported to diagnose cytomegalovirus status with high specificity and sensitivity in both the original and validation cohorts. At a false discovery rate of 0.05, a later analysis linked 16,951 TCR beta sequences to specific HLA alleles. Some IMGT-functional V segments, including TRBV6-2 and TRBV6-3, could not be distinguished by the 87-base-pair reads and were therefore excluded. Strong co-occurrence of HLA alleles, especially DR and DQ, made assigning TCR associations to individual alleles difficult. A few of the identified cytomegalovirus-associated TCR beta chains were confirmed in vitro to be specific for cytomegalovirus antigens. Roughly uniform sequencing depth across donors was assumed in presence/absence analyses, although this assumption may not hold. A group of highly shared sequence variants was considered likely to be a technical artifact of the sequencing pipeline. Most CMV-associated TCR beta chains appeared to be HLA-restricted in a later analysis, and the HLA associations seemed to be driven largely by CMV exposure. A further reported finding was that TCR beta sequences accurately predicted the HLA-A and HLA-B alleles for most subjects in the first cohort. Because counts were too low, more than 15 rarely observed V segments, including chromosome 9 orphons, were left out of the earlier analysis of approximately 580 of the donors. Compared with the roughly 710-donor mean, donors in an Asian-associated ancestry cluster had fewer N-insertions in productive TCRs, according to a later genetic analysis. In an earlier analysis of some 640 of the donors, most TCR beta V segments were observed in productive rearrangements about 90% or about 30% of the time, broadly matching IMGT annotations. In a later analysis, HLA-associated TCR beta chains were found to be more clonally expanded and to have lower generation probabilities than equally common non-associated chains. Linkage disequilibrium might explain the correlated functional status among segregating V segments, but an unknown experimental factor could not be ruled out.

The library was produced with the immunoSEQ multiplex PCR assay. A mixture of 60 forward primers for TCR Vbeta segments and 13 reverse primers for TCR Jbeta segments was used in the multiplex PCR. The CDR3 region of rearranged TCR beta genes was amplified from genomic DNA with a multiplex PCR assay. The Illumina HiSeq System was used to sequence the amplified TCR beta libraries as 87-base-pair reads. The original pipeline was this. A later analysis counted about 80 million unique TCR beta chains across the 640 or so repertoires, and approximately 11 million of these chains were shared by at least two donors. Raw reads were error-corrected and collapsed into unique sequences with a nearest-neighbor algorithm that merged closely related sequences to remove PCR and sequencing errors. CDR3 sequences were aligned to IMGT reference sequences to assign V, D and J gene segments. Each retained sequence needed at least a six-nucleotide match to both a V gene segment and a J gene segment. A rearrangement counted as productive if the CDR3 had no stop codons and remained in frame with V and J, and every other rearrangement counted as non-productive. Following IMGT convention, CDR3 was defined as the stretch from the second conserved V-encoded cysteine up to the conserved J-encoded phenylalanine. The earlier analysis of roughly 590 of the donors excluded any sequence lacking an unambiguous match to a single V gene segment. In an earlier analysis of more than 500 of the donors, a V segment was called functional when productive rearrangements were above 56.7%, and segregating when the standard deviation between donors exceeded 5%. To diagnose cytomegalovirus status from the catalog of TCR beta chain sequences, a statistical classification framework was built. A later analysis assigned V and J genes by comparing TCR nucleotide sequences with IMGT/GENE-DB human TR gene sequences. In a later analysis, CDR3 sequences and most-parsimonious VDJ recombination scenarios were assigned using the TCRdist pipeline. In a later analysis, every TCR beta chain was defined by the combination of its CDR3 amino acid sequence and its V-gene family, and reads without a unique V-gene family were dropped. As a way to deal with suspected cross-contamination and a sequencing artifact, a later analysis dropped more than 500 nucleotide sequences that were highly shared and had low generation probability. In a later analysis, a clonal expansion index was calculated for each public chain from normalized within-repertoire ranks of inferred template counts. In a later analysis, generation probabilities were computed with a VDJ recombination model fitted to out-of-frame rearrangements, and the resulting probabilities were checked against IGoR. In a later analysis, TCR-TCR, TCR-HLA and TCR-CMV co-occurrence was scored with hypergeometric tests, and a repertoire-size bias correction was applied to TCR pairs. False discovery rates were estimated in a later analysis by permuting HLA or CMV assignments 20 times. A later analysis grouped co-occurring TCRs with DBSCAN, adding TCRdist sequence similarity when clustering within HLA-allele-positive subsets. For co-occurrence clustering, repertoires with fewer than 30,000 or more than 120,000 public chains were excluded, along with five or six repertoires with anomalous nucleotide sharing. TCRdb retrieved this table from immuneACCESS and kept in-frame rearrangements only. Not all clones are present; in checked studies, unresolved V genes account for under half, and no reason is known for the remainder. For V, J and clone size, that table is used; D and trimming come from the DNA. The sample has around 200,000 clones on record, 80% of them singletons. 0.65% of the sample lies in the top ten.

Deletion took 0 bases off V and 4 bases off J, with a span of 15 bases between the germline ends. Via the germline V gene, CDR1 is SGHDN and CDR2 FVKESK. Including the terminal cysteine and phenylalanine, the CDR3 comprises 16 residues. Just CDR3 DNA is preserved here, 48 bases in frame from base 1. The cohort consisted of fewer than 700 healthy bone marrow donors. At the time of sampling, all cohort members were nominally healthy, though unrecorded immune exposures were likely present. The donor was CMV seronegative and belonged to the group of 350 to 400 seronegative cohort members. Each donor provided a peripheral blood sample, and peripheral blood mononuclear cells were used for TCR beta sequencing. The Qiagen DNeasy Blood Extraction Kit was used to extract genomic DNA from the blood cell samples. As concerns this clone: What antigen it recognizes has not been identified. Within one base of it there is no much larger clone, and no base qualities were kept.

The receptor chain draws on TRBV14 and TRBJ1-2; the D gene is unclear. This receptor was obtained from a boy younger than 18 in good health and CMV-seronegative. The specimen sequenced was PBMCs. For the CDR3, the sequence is CASSQDHIPEGYGYTF. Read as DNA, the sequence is TGTGCCAGCAGCCAAGATCACATTCCAGAGGGCTATGGCTACACCTTC.